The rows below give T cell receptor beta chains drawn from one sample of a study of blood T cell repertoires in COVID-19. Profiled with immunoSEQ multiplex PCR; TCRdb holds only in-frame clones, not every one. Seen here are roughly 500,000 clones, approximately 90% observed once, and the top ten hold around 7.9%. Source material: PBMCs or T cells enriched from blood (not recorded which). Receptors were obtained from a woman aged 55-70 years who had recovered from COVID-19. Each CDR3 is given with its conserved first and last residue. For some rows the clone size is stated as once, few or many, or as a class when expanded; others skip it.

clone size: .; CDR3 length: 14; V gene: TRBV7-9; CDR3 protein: CASSLDREASPLHF
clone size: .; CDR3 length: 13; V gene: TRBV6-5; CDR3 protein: CASSPGRGSEQFF
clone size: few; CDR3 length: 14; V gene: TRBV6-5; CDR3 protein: CASSSRDRNQPQHF
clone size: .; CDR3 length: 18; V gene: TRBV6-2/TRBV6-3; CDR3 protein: CASSPGSLVFWTNTEAFF
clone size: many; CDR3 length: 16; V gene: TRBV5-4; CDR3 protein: CASSLRLAGAGDTQYF
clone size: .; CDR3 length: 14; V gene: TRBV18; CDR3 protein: CASSPTGPNYGYTF
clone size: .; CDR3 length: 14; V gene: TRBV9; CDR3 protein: CASSGGGETDTQYF
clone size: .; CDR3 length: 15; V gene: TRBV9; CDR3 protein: CASSVKAGATNEQFF
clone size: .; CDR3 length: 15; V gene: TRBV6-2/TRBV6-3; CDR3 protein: CASSVPGQGSYGYTF
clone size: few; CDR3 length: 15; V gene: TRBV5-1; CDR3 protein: CASSAETAANYGYTF
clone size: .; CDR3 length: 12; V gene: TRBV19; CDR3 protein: CASSTLNTEAFF
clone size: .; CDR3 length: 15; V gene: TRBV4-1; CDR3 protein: CASRPTGTGHTEAFF
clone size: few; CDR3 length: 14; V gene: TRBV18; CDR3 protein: CASSPDRGNSPLHF
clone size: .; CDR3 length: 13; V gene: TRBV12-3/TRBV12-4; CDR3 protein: CASSPSRFNEQFF
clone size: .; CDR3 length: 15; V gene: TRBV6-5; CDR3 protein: CASSYPKGGRETQYF
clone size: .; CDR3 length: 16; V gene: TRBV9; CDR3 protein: CASSVAAGASYNEQFF
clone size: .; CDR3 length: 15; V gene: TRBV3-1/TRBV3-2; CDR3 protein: CASSPAGRDNSPLHF
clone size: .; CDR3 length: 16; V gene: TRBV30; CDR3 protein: CAWSVEGQGRTGELFF
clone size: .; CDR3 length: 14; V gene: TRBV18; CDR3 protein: CASSPERSSYEQYF
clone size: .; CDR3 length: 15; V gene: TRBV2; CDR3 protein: CASTGADFYSYEQYF
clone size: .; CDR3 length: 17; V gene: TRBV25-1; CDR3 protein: CASSESGSLQFTDTQYF
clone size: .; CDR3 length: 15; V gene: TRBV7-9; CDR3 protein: CASIPAGAARSGAFF